This TCR beta chain stems from a study of blood T cell repertoires in COVID-19. Study in general: The study drew acute and convalescent COVID-19 samples from the United States, Italy and Spain. Nucleic acid was either cDNA or gDNA, and it came from T cells, B-cell-depleted T cells, or PBMCs.

The V end lost 9 bases, the J end lost 6 bases, and 19 bases lay between the germline ends. CDR3 size: 14 residues. Germline V gene data show CDR1 as MNHEY and CDR2 as SMNVEV (reference sequence). In the authors' methods: Counts of nucleated cells, estimated from reference gene primer amplification, were obtained. Clones were read by immunoSEQ multiplex PCR, and TCRdb kept only the in-frame ones, dropping some. Clonal size and the V and J genes are those of that table, whereas D and trimming came from the DNA. Among nearly 55,000 clones listed, over 70% were seen once. Input material: peripheral blood. V gene TRBV27 combines with J gene TRBJ2-3; TRBD2 is a possible D gene (6 bases). The TCR sequence derives from a human donor with active or convalescent COVID-19. The donor label of this sample is uncertain. CDR3 DNA sequence: TGTGCCAGTACCCCCGGGACTCCCTGGGATACGCAGTATTTT. This codes for CASTPGTPWDTQYF.